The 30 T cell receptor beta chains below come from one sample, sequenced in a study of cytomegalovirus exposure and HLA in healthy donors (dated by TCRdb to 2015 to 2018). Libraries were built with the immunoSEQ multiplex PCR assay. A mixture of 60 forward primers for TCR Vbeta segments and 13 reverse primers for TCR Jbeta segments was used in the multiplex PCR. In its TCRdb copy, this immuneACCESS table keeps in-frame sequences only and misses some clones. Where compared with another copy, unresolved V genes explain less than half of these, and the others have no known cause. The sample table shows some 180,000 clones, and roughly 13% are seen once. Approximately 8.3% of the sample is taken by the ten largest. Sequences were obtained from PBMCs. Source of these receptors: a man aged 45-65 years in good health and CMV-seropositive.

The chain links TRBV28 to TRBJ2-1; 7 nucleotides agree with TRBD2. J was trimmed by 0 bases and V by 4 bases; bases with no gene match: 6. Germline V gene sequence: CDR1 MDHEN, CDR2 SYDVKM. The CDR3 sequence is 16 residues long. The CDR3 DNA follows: TGTGCCAGCAGTTCTACTAGCGCGAGCTCCTACAATGAGCAGTTCTTC. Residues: CASSSTSASSYNEQFF.

CDR3 sequence: CATRRTSQDIQYF. In DNA, the CDR3 is TGTGCCACCAGGAGGACTAGCCAGGACATTCAGTACTTC. The chain is built from TRBV15 and TRBJ2-4, with 8 bases aligning to TRBD2. V was pared by 6 bases and J by 8 bases, with 6 bases of the junction left unmatched. The CDR3 sequence is 13 residues long. Germline lookup yields CDR1 LNHNV and CDR2 YYDKDF (reference sequence).

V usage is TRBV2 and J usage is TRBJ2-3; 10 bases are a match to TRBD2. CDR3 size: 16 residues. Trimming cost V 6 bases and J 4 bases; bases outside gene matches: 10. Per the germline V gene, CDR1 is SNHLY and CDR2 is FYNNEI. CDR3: CASSPEGLASSDTQYF. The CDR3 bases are TGTGCCAGCAGCCCTGAGGGACTAGCGTCGTCAGATACGCAGTATTTT. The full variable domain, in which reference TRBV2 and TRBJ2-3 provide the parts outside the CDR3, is EPEVTQTPSHQVTQMGQEVILRCVPISNHLYFYWYRQILGQKVEFLVSFYNNEISEKSEIFDDQFSVERPDGSNFTLKIRSTKLEDSAMYFCASSPEGLASSDTQYFGPGTRLTVL.

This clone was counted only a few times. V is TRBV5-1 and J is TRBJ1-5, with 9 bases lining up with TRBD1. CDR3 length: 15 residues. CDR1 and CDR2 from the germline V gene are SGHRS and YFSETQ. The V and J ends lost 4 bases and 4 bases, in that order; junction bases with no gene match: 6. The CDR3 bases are TGCGCCAGCAGCCCCGGGACAGGGTGGAATCAGCCCCAGCATTTT. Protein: CASSPGTGWNQPQHF.

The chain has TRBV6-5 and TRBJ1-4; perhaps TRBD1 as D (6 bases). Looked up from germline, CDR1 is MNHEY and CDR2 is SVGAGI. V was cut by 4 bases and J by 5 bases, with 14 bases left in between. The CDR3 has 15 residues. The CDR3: CASSLNRERNEKLFF. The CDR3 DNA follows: TGTGCCAGCAGTTTAAACAGGGAAAGGAATGAAAAACTGTTTTTT.

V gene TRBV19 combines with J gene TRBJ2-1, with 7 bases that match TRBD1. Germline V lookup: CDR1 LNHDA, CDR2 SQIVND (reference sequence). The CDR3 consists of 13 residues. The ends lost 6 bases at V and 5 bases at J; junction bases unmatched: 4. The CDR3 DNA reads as TGTGCCAGTAGCGGACAGGTTAACAATGAGCAGTTCTTC. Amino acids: CASSGQVNNEQFF.

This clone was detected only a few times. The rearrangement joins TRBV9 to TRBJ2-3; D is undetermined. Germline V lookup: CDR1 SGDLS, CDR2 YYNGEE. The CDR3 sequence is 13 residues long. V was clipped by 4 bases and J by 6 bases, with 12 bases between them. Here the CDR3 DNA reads TGTGCCAGCAGCCCAGACCGCGGCGATACGCAGTATTTT. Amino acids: CASSPDRGDTQYF.

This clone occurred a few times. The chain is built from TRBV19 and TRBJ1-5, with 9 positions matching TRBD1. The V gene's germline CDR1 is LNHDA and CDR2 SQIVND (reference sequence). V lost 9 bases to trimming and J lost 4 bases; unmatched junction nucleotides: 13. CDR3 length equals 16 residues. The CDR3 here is CASNTPGTGRNQPQHF. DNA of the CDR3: TGTGCCAGCAACACCCCCGGGACAGGGAGAAATCAGCCCCAGCATTTT.

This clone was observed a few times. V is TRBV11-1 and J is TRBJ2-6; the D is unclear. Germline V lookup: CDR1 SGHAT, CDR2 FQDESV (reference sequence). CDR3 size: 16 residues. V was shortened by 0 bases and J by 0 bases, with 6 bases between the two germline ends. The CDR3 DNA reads TGTGCCAGCAGCTTAGCGTTCTCCTCTGGGGCCAACGTCCTGACTTTC. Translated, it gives CASSLAFSSGANVLTF.

The DNA of the CDR3 is TGTGCCAGCAGTGAATTGACAGGGCGCCGATTTTATACGCAGTATTTT. Translation: CASSELTGRRFYTQYF. This sequence joins TRBV25-1 and TRBJ2-3, with 7 bases fitting TRBD1. With V trimmed by 1 base and J by 7 bases, 11 bases remained unmatched. The germline gives CDR1 MGHDK, CDR2 SYGVNS. CDR3 length: 16 residues.

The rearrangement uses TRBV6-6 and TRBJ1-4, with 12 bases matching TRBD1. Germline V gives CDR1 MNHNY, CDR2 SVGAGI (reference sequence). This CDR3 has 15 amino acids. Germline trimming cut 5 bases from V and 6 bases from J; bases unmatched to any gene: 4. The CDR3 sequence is CASSQGTGGYEKLFF. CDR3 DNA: TGTGCCAGCAGTCAAGGGACAGGGGGCTATGAAAAACTGTTTTTT.

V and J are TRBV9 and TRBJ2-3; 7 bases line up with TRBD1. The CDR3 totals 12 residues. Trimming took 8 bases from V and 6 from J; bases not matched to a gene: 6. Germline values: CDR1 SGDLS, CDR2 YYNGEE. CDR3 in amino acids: CASRGGGDTQYF. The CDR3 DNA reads TGTGCCAGTAGAGGGGGCGGGGATACGCAGTATTTT.

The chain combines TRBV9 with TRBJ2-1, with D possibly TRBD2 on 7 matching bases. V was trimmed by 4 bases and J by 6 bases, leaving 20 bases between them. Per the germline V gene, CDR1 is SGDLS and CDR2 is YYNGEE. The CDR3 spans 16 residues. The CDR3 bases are TGTGCCAGCAGCTTATACTCGGGGGGCAAGCTCAATGAGCAGTTCTTC. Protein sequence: CASSLYSGGKLNEQFF.

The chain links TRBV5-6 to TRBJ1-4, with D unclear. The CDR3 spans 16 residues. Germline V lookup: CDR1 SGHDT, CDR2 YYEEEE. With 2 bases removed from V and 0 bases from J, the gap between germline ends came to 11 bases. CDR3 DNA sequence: TGTGCCAGCAGCTTCCGAGGCAGAACAACTAATGAAAAACTGTTTTTT. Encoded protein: CASSFRGRTTNEKLFF.

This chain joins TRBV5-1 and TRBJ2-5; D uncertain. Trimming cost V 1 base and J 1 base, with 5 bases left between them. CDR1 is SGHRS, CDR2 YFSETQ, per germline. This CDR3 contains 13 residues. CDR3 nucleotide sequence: TGCGCCAGCAGCTTGCGACTCCAAGAGACCCAGTACTTC. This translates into CASSLRLQETQYF.

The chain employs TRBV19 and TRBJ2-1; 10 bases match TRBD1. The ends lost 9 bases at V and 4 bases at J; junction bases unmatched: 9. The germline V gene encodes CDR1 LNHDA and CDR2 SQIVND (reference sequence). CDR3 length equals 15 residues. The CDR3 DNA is TGTGCCAGCGCCCCGACAGGGGGCGCTTACAATGAGCAGTTCTTC. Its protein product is CASAPTGGAYNEQFF.

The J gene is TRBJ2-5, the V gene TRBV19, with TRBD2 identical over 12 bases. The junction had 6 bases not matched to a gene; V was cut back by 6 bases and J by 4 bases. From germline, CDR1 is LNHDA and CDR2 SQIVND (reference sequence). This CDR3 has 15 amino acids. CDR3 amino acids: CASSSLAGGGETQYF. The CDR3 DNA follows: TGTGCCAGTAGCTCTCTAGCGGGGGGGGGAGAGACCCAGTACTTC.

CDR3 coding DNA: TGTGCCAGCAGCTTTTCGGGGGGGCCCGGAGAGACCCAGTACTTC. Translating gives CASSFSGGPGETQYF. The rearrangement links TRBV11-3 to TRBJ2-5; TRBD2 agrees at 8 bases. Trimming at V came to 3 bases and at J to 4 bases, leaving 7 bases not matched to a gene. The CDR3 length is 15 residues. CDR1 SGHNT and CDR2 YENEEA come from the germline V gene.

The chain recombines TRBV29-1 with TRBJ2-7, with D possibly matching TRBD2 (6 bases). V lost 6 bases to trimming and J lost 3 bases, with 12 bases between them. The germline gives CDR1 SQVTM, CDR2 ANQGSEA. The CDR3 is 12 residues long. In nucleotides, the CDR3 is TGCAGCGTGAGGGGACTGGGCTACGAGCAGTACTTC. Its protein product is CSVRGLGYEQYF.

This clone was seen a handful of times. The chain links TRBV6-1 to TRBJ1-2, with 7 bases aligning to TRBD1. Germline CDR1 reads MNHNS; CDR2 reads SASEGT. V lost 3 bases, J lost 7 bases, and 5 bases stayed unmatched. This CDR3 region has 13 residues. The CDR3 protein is CASSDLDRVGYTF. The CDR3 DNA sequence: TGTGCCAGCAGTGACCTCGACAGGGTTGGCTACACCTTC.

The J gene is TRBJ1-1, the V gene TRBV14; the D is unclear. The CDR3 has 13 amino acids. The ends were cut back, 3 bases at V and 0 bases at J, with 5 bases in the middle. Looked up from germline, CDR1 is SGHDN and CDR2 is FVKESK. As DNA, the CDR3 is TGTGCCAGCAGCCAGACATTGAACACTGAAGCTTTCTTT. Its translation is CASSQTLNTEAFF.

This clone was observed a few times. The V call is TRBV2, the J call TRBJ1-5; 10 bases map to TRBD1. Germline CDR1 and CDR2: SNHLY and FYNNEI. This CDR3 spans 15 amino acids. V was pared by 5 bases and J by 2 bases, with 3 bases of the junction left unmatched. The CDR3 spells CASSPGQGGNQPQHF. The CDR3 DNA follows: TGTGCCAGCAGTCCAGGACAGGGGGGCAATCAGCCCCAGCATTTT.

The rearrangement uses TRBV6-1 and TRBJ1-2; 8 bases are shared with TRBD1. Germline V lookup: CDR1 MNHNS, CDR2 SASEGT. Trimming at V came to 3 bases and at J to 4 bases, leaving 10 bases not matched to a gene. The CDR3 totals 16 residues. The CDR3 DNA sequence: TGTGCCAGCAGTGATTTGGGACAGGCAGTCTCCTATGGCTACACCTTC. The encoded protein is CASSDLGQAVSYGYTF.

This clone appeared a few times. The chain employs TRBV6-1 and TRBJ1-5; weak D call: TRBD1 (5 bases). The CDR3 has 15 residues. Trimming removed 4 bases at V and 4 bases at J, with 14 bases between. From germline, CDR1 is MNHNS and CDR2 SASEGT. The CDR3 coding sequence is TGTGCCAGCAGTGCCGGCAGGGAAGGGAATCAGCCCCAGCATTTT. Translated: CASSAGREGNQPQHF.

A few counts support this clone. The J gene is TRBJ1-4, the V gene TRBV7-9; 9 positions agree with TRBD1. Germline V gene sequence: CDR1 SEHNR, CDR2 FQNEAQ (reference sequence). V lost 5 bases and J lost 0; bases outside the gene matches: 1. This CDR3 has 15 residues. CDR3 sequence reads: CASSRQGATNEKLFF. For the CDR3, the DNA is TGTGCCAGCAGCCGACAGGGGGCAACTAATGAAAAACTGTTTTTT.

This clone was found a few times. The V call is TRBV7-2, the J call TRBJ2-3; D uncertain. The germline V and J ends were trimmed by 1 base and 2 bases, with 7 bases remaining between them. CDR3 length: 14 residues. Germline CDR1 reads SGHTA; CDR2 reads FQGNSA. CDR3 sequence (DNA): TGTGCCAGCAGCTTAGTAGACACCACAGATACGCAGTATTTT. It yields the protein CASSLVDTTDTQYF.

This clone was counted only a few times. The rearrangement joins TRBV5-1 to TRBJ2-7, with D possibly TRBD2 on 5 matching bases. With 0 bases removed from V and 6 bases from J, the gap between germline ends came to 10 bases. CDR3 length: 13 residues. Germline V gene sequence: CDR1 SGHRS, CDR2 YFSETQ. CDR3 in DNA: TGCGCCAGCAGCTTGGTTCCGACTACCGAGCAGTACGTC. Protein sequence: CASSLVPTTEQYV.

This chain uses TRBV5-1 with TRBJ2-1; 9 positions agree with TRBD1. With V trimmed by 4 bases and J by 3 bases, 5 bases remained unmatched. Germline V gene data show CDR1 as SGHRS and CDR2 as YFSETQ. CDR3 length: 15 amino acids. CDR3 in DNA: TGCGCCAGCAGCGGGGGACAGGGCATCTACAATGAGCAGTTCTTC. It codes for CASSGGQGIYNEQFF.

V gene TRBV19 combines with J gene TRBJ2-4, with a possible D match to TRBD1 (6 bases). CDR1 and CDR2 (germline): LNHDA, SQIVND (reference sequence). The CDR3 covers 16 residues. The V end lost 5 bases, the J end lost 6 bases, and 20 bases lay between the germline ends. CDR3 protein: CASSLRSIGGRNIQYF. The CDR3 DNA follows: TGTGCCAGTAGTCTTAGGTCCATAGGGGGAAGAAACATTCAGTACTTC.

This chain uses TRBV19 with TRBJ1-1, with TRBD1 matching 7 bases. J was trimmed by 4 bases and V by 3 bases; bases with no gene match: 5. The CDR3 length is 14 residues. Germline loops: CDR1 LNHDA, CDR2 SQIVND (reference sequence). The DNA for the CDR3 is TGTGCCAGTAGTATTACAGGGGTGAGCACTGAAGCTTTCTTT. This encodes CASSITGVSTEAFF. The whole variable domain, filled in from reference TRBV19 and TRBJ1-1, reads DGGITQSPKYLFRKEGQNVTLSCEQNLNHDAMYWYRQDPGQGLRLIYYSQIVNDFQKGDIAEGYSVSREKKESFPLTVTSAQKNPTAFYLCASSITGVSTEAFFGQGTRLTVV.